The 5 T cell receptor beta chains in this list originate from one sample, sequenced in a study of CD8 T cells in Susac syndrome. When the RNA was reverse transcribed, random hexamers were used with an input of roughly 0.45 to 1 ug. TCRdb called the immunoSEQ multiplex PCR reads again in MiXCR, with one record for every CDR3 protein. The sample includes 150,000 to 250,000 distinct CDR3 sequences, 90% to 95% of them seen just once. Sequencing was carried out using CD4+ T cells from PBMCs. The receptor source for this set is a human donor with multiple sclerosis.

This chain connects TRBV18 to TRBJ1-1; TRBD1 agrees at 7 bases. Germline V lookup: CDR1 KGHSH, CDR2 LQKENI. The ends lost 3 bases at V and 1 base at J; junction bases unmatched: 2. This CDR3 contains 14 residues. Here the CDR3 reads CASSPGQQNTEAFF. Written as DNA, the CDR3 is TGTGCCAGCTCACCGGGACAGCAGAACACTGAAGCTTTCTTT.

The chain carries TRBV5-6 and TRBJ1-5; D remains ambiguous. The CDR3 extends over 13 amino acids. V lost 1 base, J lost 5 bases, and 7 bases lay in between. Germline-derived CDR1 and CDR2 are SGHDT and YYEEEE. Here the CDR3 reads CASSLRSDQPQHF. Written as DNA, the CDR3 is TGTGCCAGCAGCTTGAGGAGCGATCAGCCCCAGCATTTT. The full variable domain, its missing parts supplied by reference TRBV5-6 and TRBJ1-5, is DAGVTQSPTHLIKTRGQQVTLRCSPKSGHDTVSWYQQALGQGPQFIFQYYEEEERQRGNFPDRFSGHQFPNYSSELNVNALLLGDSALYLCASSLRSDQPQHFGDGTRLSIL.

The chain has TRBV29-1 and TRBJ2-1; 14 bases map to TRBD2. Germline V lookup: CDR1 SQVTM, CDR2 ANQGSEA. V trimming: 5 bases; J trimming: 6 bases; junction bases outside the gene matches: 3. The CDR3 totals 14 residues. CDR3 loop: CSVSGTSGGNEQFF. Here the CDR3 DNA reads TGCAGCGTTAGCGGGACTAGCGGGGGCAATGAGCAGTTCTTC.

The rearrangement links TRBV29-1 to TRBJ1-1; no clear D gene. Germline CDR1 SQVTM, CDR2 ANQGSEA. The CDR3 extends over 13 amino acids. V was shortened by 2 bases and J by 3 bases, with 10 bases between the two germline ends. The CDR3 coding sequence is TGCAGCGTTGAATTCGACTTCGACACTGAAGCTTTCTTT. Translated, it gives CSVEFDFDTEAFF.

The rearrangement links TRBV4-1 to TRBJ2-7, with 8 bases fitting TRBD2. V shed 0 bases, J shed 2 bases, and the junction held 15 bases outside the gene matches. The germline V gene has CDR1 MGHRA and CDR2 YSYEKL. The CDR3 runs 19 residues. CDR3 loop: CASSQDWIAGRSTTYEQYF. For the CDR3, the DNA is TGCGCCAGCAGCCAAGATTGGATAGCGGGACGATCGACGACCTACGAGCAGTACTTC.